Listed here are 7 T cell receptor beta chains from one sample, sequenced in a study of blood T cells in healthy people across ages (dated by TCRdb to the mid-2010s). The protocol used for the library was 5' RACE. The sequencing machine was an Illumina HiSeq 2500. A second PCR of roughly 6 to 11 cycles was run with a J-beta primer mix and a sample-barcoded 5' primer. The raw public data were reprocessed by TCRdb itself: fastp quality trimming at Q25, MiXCR clonotype calling, in-frame beta chains only. For every CDR3 protein sequence, its rows merge into one entry that carries the most common genes and DNA. This sample gives approximately 800,000 distinct CDR3 sequences in total; approximately 53% of them show up just once. About 42% of the sample goes to the ten largest clones. Material for sequencing was blood. These receptors all stem from an elderly man in good health.

CDR3 protein: CASSVDYWETQYF. Written as DNA, the CDR3 is TGTGCCAGCAGCGTCGATTACTGGGAGACCCAGTACTTC. This rearrangement joins TRBV9 to TRBJ2-5; D is undetermined. The CDR3 runs to 13 residues. V lost 2 bases to trimming and J lost 5 bases, with 10 bases between them. CDR1 and CDR2 from the germline V gene are SGDLS and YYNGEE.

This clonotype was seen just once. The J gene is TRBJ2-1, the V gene TRBV12-3 or TRBV12-4; D may be TRBD1 or TRBD2 (5 bases each). Trimming removed 4 bases from V and 10 bases from J, with 17 bases in between. The CDR3 extends over 14 amino acids. In DNA, the CDR3 is TGTGCCAGCAGTTCAGGGACGCTGCTAAGAGAGCAGTTCTTC. It translates to CASSSGTLLREQFF.

This clonotype has a single count. The CDR3 DNA reads TGTGCCAGCAGTCCCCAGGTAGGGGGTCGCTATGGCTACACCTTC. Its protein product is CASSPQVGGRYGYTF. V is TRBV6-5 and J is TRBJ1-2, with a possible D match to TRBD1 (6 bases). Germline CDR1 reads MNHEY; CDR2 reads SVGAGI. CDR3 size: 15 residues. V lost 5 bases and J lost 4, with 17 bases in between.

The rearrangement links TRBV4-2 to TRBJ1-1, with D tentatively TRBD1 (5 bases). The V end lost 2 bases, the J end lost 11 bases, and 21 bases lay between the germline ends. Germline-derived CDR1 and CDR2 are LGHNA and YNFKEQ. The CDR3 contains 15 residues. CDR3 sequence (DNA): TGTGCCAGCAGCCAATGGTCAGGGCCAAGCCCTCCGGCTTTCTTT. Residues: CASSQWSGPSPPAFF.

This clonotype was seen ten or more times. The chain uses TRBV3-1 and TRBJ2-3; D gene unclear. The CDR3 has 11 amino acids. The V end lost 1 base, the J end lost 4 bases, and 0 bases lay between the germline ends. Germline CDR1 LGHDT, CDR2 YNNKEL (reference sequence). In nucleotides, the CDR3 is TGTGCCAGCAGCCAAGCAGATACGCAGTATTTT. Translation gives CASSQADTQYF.

This rearrangement joins TRBV4-2 to TRBJ2-5, with TRBD1 matching 9 bases. The end of the DNA fits TRBJ2-7 better, so the J call may be wrong. The CDR3 covers 16 residues. The germline gives CDR1 LGHNA, CDR2 YNFKEQ. CDR3 loop: CASSPGPGQGSHEQYF. The CDR3 coding sequence is TGTGCCAGCAGCCCAGGCCCGGGACAGGGTTCCCACGAGCAGTACTTC.

The chain combines TRBV18 with TRBJ1-1, with D possibly being TRBD1 (5 bases). The germline V gene has CDR1 KGHSH and CDR2 LQKENI. V shed 1 base and J shed 6 bases, with 9 bases lying between them. This CDR3 is 13 amino acids long. CDR3 nucleotides: TGTGCCAGCTCACCACTCAGGGAGGCTGAAGCTTTCTTT. Protein sequence: CASSPLREAEAFF.